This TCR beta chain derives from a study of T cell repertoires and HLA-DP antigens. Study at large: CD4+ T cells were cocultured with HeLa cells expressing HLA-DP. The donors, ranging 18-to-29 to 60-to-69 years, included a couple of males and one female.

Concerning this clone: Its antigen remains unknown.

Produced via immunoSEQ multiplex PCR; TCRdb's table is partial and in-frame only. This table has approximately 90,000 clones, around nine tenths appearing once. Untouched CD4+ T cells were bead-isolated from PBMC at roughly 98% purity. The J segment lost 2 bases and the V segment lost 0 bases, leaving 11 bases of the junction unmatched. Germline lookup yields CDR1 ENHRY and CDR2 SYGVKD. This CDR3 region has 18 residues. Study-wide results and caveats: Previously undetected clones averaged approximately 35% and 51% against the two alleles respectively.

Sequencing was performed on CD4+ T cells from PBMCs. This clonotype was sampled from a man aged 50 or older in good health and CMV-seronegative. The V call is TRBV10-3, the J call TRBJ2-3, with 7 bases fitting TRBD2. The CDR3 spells CAISESIDRLAVTDTQYF. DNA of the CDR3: TGTGCCATCAGTGAGTCGATAGATCGTCTAGCGGTCACAGATACGCAGTATTTT.